This T cell receptor (beta chain) was sequenced during a study of blood T cell repertoires in COVID-19. Study context: Sites across the United States, Italy and Spain contributed samples from acute and convalescent COVID-19.

The CDR3 length is 15 residues. The germline gives CDR1 ENHRY, CDR2 SYGVKD. V dropped 4 bases and J dropped 4; count of bases not matched to a gene: 3. Those who participated ranged in age from about 18 to 89 years and resided in 20 to 30 US areas. Membership in each cohort depended on participant-reported clinical history. What the recovered Cohort 3 donors had was two negative PCRs, clearance, or symptom resolution. Method: immunoSEQ multiplex PCR; TCRdb's copy keeps in-frame clones and lacks some. Here the sample spans around 130,000 clones, roughly 87% being singletons. The J gene is TRBJ2-6, the V gene TRBV10-3; TRBD2 agrees at 8 bases. The sequenced sample consisted of PBMCs or T cells enriched from blood (not recorded which). The receptor was derived from a man aged 25-40 years who had recovered from COVID-19. In nucleotides, the CDR3 is TGTGCCATCAGTGCCGGGGGGGACGGGGCCAACGTCCTGACTTTC. Amino acid sequence: CAISAGGDGANVLTF.